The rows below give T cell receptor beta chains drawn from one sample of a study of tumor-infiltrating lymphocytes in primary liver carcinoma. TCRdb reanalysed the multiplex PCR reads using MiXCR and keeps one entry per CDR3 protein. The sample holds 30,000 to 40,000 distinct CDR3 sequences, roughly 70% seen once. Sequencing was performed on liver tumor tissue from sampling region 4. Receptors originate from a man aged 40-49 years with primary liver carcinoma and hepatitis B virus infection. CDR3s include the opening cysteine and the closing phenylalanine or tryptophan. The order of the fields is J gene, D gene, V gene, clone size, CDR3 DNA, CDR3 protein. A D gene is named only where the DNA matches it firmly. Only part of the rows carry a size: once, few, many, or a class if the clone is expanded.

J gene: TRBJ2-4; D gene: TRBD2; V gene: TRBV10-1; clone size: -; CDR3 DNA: TGCGCCAGCAGCATACTAGCGGGAAGGACCAAAAACATTCGGTACTTC; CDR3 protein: CASSILAGRTKNIRYF
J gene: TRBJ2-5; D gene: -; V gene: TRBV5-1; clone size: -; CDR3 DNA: TGCGTCAGCAGCTTGAAGTTCCATCAAGAGACCCAGTACTTC; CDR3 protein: CVSSLKFHQETQYF
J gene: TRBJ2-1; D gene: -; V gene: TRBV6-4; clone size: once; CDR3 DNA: TGTGTCAGCCACCTAGCGAGCTCCTACAATGAGCAGTTCTTT; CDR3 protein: CVSHLASSYNEQFF
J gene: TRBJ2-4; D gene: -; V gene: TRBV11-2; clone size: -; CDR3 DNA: TGTGCCAGCAGCTCCGGGACTGTGGATAACATTCAGCACTTC; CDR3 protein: CASSSGTVDNIQHF
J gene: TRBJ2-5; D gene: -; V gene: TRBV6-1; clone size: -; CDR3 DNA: TGTGCCAGCAGTGAAGATTTAATGGGGGCGGCCGTTAGAGAGACCCACTACTTC; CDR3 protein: CASSEDLMGAAVRETHYF
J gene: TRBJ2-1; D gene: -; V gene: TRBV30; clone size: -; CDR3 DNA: -; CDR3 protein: CAWGEGSSGVNEQFF
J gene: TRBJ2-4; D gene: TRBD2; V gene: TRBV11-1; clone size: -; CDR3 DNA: TGTGACAGCAGCTTTCCCGGGACTAACGGGACCAAGAACACTCAGTACTTC; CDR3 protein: CDSSFPGTNGTKNTQYF
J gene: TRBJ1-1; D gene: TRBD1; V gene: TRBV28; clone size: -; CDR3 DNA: TGTGTCAGCACATCGGGACAGACGAACACCGAAGCTTTCTTT; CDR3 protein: CVSTSGQTNTEAFF
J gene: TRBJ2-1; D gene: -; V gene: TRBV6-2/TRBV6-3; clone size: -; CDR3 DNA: TGTGCCAGCAGCTCCGACCCTACTAGCTATAAGCAGTTCTTC; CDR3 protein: CASSSDPTSYKQFF
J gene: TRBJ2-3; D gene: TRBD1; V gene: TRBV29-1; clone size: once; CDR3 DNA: TGCAGCGTTGATACCAAGGGGGCTATGCAGTATTTT; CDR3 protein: CSVDTKGAMQYF
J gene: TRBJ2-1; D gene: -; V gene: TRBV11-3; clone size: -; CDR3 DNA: TGTGTCAGCAGCTTAGGTGTACGGGGACTCCCCCACAATGAGCAGTTCTTC; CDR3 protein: CVSSLGVRGLPHNEQFF
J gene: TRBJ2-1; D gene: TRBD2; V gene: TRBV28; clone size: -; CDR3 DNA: TGTACCAGCAGCCGGGTCGGGGGACTTGCGGGAGATAAAAGGTTATATGGGCAGTTCTTC; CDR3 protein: CTSSRVGGLAGDKRLYGQFF
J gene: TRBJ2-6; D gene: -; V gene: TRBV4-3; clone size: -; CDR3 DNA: TGCGCCATCAGCCAAGATGGGTCAGGGCGCGGGGCCAATGTTCTGACTTTC; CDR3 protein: CAISQDGSGRGANVLTF
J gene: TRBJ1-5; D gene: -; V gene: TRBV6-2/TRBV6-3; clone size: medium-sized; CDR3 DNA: TGTGCCAGCAGTTACTCTGGCCGTGGGAGCAATCAGCCCCAGCATTTT; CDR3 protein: CASSYSGRGSNQPQHF
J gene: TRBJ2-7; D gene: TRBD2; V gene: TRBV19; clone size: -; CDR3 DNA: TGTGCCAATAGTCAACTAGCGGGAGCCTACGAGCACTACTTC; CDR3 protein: CANSQLAGAYEHYF
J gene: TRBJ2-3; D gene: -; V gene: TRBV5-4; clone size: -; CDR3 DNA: TGTGCCAGCAGCCAGAGCGAAAGGACAAATTTT; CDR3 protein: CASSQSERTNF
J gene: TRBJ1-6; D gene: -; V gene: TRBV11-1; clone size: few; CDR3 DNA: TGTGCCAGTAGCCGGACACTGGTTTCGCCCTTCCACTTT; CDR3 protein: CASSRTLVSPFHF
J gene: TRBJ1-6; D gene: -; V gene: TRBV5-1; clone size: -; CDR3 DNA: TGCGCCAGCAGCGACATCCTAACAGGGCATAGTTCACCCCTCCACTTT; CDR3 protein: CASSDILTGHSSPLHF
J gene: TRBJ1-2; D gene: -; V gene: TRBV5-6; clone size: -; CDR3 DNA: TGTCCCAGCAGCTCCGGGAAATCTGGCTACATCTTC; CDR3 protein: CPSSSGKSGYIF
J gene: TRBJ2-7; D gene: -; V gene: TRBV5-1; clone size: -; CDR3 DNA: TGCGCCAGCAGGGAACCTACTAGTTACGAGCTCTACTTC; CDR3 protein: CASREPTSYELYF
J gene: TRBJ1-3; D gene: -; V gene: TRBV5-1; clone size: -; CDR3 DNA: TGCGCCAGCAGCTCGCCGGCAGCTAATGGAAACATCATATATTTT; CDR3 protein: CASSSPAANGNIIYF
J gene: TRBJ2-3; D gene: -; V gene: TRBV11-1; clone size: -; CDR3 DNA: TGTGCAAGCAGTCTGCCGAGGGAGAGCACAGATACGCAGTGTTTT; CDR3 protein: CASSLPRESTDTQCF
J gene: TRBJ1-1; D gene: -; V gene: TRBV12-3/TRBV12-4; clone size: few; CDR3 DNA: TGTGTCAGCACCCCCGGGAGGCAGAACACTGAAGTTTTCTTT; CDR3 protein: CVSTPGRQNTEVFF
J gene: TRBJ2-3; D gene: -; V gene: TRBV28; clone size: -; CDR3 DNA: TGTGCCAGCAGTCCCCCCTCCGGAGCAGATACGCAGTATTTT; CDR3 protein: CASSPPSGADTQYF
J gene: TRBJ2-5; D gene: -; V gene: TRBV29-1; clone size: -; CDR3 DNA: TGCACTGTTGAAGGACCCGTGCACTTCCAAGAGACCCAGTACTTC; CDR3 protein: CTVEGPVHFQETQYF
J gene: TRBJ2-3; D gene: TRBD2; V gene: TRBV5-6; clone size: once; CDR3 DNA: TGTGCCAGCAGCGATAGCGGGAGAACAGTTATGCAGTATTTT; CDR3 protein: CASSDSGRTVMQYF
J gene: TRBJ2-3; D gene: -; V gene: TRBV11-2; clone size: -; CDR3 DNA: TGTGCCAGCAGCAGAAGAGGTTCATGGAACACAGATACGCAGTATTTT; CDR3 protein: CASSRRGSWNTDTQYF
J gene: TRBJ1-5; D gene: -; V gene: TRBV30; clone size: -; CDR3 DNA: TGTACCTGGGCCCTCGCTGGGGGCCGCAATCAGCCCCAACATTTT; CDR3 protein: CTWALAGGRNQPQHF
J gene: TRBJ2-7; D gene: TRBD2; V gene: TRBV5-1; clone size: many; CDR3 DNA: TGCGCCAGCAGCGTGGGGACTAGCGGGAGCCCCGAGCAGTACTTC; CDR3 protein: CASSVGTSGSPEQYF
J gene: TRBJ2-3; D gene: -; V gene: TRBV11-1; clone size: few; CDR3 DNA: TGTGTCAGCAGTCTTAGGTCCGACACAGATACGCAGTATTTT; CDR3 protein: CVSSLRSDTDTQYF
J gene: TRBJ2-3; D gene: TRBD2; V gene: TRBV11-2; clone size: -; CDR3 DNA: TGCGCCGGCAACGAGGCCCCACAGAGACTAGCGGTCACAGATACGCAGTATTTT; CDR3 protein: CAGNEAPQRLAVTDTQYF
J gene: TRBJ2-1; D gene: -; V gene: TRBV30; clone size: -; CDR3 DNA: TGTGCCTGGAGCCCCTGCAGGAACAATGAGCAGTTCTTC; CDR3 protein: CAWSPCRNNEQFF
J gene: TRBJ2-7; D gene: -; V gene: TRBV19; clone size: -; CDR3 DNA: TGTGCCAGTAGTATACAGAGATGCTACGAGCAGTGCTTC; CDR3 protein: CASSIQRCYEQCF
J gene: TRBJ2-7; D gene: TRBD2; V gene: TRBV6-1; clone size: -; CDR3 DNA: TGTGCCTGCAGTGAAGTGCGGCTAGCGGTCCAATACTTC; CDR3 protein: CACSEVRLAVQYF
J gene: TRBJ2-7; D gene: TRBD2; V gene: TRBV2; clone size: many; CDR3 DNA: TGTGCCAGCAGTTTTAGCGGGAGAGGGAACGAGCAGTACTTC; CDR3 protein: CASSFSGRGNEQYF
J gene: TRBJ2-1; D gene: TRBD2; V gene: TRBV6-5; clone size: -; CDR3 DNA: TGTGCCAGCAGTTACGGTTGGATAGCGGGGACCAATGAGCAGATCTTC; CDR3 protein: CASSYGWIAGTNEQIF
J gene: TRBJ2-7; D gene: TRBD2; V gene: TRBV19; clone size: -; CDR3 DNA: TGTGCCAGTAGTCAACCAGCGGGAGCCTATGAGCAGTACTTC; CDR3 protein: CASSQPAGAYEQYF
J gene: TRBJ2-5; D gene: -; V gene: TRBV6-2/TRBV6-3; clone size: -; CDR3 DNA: TGTGCCAGCAGCTTGGACGGCCACCAAGAGACCCAGTACTTC; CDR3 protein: CASSLDGHQETQYF
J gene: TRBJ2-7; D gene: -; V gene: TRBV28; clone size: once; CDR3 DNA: TGTGCCTGCAGTCCGCTCGGATATACCGGCAGCGAGCAGTACTTC; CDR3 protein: CACSPLGYTGSEQYF
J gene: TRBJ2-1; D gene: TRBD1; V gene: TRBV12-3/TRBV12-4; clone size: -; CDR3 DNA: TGTACCAGCAGTCTCGGACAGGGCAATGAGCAATTCTTC; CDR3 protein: CTSSLGQGNEQFF
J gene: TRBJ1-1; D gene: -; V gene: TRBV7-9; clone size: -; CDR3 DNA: TGTGCCAGCAGCCCTCCAGGGGCGAACGCTGAGGCTTTCTTT; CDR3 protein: CASSPPGANAEAFF
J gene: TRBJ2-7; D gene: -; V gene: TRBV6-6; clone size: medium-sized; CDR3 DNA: TGTGCCAGCAGTTACCCCGAAGGGGGAGGAGACGAGCAGTACTTC; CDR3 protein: CASSYPEGGGDEQYF
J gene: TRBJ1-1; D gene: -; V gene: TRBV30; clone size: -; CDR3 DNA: TGTGCCTGGAGAGGGGCAAGAGCGATGAAGGCTCTCTTT; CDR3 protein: CAWRGARAMKALF
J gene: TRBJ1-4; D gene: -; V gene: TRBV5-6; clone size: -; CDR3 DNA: TGTGCCAGTAGCATGCGAAGGCTGGAAAGTGAAAAACTGGTTTTT; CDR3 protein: CASSMRRLESEKLVF
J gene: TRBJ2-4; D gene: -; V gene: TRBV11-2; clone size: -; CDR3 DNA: TGTGCCAGCACCACTCCGACGGTAGCCAAAAACATTCAATACTTC; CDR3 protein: CASTTPTVAKNIQYF
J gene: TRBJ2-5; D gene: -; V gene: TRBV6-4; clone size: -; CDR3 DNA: TGTGTCAGCAGTAAGACCCAGTACTTC; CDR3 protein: CVSSKTQYF
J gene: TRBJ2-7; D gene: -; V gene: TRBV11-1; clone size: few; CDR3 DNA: TGTGCCAGCAGCTTAACGGTATGGGGAGAATACGAGCAATACTTC; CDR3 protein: CASSLTVWGEYEQYF
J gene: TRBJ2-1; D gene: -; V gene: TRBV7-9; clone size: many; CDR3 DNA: TGTGCCAGCAGCCCAGATGGGGGGATTAAAGGCAATGAGCAGTTCTTC; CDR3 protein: CASSPDGGIKGNEQFF